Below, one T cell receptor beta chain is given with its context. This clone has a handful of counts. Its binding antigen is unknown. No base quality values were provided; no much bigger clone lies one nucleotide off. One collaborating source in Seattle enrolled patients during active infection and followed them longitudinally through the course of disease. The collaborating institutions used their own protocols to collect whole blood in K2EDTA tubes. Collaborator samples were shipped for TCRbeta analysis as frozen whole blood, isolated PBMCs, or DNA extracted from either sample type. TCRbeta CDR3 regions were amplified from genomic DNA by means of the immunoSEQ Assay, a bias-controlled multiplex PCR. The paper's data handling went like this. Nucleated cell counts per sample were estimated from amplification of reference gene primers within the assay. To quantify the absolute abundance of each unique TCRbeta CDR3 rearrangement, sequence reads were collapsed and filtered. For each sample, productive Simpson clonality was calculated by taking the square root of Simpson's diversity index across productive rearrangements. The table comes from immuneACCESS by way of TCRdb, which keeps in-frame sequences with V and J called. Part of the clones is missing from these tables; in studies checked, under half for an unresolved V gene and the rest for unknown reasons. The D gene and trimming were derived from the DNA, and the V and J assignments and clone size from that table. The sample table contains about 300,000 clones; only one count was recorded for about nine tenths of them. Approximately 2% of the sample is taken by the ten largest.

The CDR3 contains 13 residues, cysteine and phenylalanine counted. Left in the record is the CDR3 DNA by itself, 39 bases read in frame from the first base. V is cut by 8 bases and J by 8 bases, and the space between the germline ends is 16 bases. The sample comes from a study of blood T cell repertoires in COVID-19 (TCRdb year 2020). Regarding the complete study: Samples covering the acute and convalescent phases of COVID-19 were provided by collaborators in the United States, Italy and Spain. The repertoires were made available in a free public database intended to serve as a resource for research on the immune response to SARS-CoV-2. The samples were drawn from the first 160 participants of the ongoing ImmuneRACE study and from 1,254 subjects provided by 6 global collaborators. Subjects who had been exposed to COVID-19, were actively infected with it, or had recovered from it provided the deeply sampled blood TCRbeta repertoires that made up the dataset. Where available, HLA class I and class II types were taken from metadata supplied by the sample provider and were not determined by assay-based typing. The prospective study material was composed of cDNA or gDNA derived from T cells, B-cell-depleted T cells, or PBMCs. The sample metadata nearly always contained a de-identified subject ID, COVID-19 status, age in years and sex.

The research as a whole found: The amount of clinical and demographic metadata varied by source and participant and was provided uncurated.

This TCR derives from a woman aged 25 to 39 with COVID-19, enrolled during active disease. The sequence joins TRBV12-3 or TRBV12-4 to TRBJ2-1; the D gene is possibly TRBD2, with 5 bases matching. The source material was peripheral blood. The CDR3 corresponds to CASVPRERHEQFF. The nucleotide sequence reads TGTGCCAGCGTGCCGAGGGAGAGGCATGAGCAGTTCTTC.